The 5 T cell receptor beta chains presented below share a single source sample, sequenced in a study of OX40 agonist ivuxolimab in advanced cancers. Clones were sequenced by immunoSEQ multiplex PCR, and TCRdb holds only the in-frame ones, with some missing. The data show over 65,000 clones, 70% to 85% seen once. The sample in question was CD4+ or CD8+ T cells sorted from blood, obtained in a trial of the OX40 agonist ivuxolimab. These receptors were taken from an adult with an advanced solid tumor such as melanoma, head and neck, liver or kidney cancer.

This chain connects TRBV19 to TRBJ1-1; TRBD1 aligns across 7 bases. Germline assignment: CDR1 LNHDA and CDR2 SQIVND (reference sequence). V dropped 5 bases and J dropped 3; count of bases not matched to a gene: 3. The CDR3 spans 13 residues. The CDR3 DNA sequence: TGTGCCAGTAGTGTCGACAGGGACACTGAAGCTTTCTTT. Amino acids: CASSVDRDTEAFF.

The CDR3 sequence: CASSSGFGSYTEAFF. CDR3 sequence (DNA): TGTGCCAGCAGTTCAGGCTTCGGGTCTTACACTGAAGCTTTCTTT. The gene calls are TRBV28 and TRBJ1-1; D is uncertain. V lost 4 bases to trimming and J lost 3 bases, with 15 bases between them. Germline assignment: CDR1 MDHEN and CDR2 SYDVKM. The CDR3 is 15 amino acids.

The J gene is TRBJ2-5, the V gene TRBV19; D is ambiguous. V dropped 3 bases and J dropped 5 bases, with 16 bases sitting between them. There are 15 residues in the CDR3. CDR1 is LNHDA and CDR2 is SQIVND in the germline V gene (reference sequence). The DNA for the CDR3 is TGTGCCAGTAGTATGTTAAGTATGGGCAGGGAGACCCAGTACTTC. Translated, it gives CASSMLSMGRETQYF.

In this sample, this clone turned up a few times. This chain links TRBV29-1 with TRBJ1-2, with D perhaps TRBD1 (5 bases). V shed 6 bases and J shed 3 bases, with 11 bases lying between them. This CDR3 is built from 12 residues. Germline V gives CDR1 SQVTM, CDR2 ANQGSEA. The CDR3 region has the DNA TGCAGCGTCGCTATCAGGGACTATGGCTACACCTTC. Its translation is CSVAIRDYGYTF. Together with reference TRBV29-1 and TRBJ1-2, the CDR3 gives the full variable domain: SAVISQKPSRDICQRGTSLTIQCQVDSQVTMMFWYRQQPGQSLTLIATANQGSEATYESGFVIDKFPISRPNLTFSTLTVSNMSPEDSSIYLCSVAIRDYGYTFGSGTRLTVV.

The chain uses TRBV6-5 and TRBJ2-7; TRBD2 agrees at 14 bases. The CDR3 is made up of 15 amino acids. Germline CDR1 reads MNHEY; CDR2 reads SVGAGI. Germline trimming cut 7 bases from V and 4 bases from J; bases unmatched to any gene: 6. CDR3: CASTMGLAGAYEQYF. DNA of the CDR3: TGTGCCAGCACCATGGGACTAGCGGGAGCGTACGAGCAGTACTTC.